This passage covers 28 T cell receptor beta chains from one sample sequenced in a study of T cells after yellow fever vaccination. TCRdb re-called the 5' RACE reads through MiXCR, storing one row per CDR3 protein. The repertoire holds some 110,000 distinct CDR3 sequences, with around 7.2% as singletons. Specimen: CD4+ T cells sorted from PBMCs, collected approximately 47 days after the first yellow fever vaccination. The receptors originated from a man younger than 35 who received the YFV17D yellow fever vaccine.

This clonotype has ten or more counts. The chain is built from TRBV4-2 and TRBJ2-6, with D tentatively TRBD1 (5 bases). The CDR3 runs to 14 residues. The V and J ends lost 2 bases and 3 bases respectively, with 5 bases between them. Germline-derived CDR1 and CDR2 are LGHNA and YNFKEQ. This CDR3 is CASSQTGGANVLTF. Written as DNA, the CDR3 is TGTGCCAGCAGCCAAACAGGTGGGGCCAACGTCCTGACTTTC.

V and J are TRBV7-6 and TRBJ2-1; possibly TRBD2 for D (6 bases). This CDR3 has 17 amino acids. V lost 3 bases to trimming and J lost 5 bases, with 20 bases between them. CDR1 and CDR2 from the germline V gene are SGHVS and FNYEAQ. CDR3 amino acids: CASSFFVGGAENNEQFF. The CDR3 nucleotides read TGTGCCAGCAGCTTCTTTGTGGGAGGTGCCGAAAACAATGAGCAGTTCTTC.

The V call is TRBV20-1, the J call TRBJ1-5; 8 nucleotides agree with TRBD1. Germline CDR1 and CDR2: DFQATT and SNEGSKA (reference sequence). There are 13 residues in the CDR3. The junction had 1 base not matched to a gene; V was cut back by 1 base and J by 5 bases. Here the CDR3 DNA reads TGCAGTGCTAGAGTACAGGGGGATCAGCCCCAGCATTTT. The encoded protein is CSARVQGDQPQHF.

The table lists this clonotype with many counts. V usage is TRBV24-1 and J usage is TRBJ2-6; no reliable D call. CDR3 length: 16 residues. With 6 bases removed from V and 2 bases from J, the gap between germline ends came to 13 bases. Germline CDR1 and CDR2: KGHDR and SFDVKD. CDR3 nucleotide sequence: TGTGCCACCAGTCTCCGGGCCGAGGCTGGGGCCAACGTCCTGACTTTC. Translated: CATSLRAEAGANVLTF.

In its sample, this clonotype was seen many times. The chain carries TRBV20-1 and TRBJ2-2; D is unclear. The ends were cut back, 0 bases at V and 1 base at J, with 9 bases in the middle. The CDR3 covers 15 residues. From germline, CDR1 is DFQATT and CDR2 SNEGSKA (reference sequence). The CDR3 loop is CSAREARRNTGELFF. CDR3 DNA: TGCAGTGCTAGAGAGGCCAGGAGGAACACCGGGGAGCTGTTTTTT.

This clonotype has ten or more counts. This rearrangement joins TRBV4-3 to TRBJ2-2; 8 positions match TRBD1. J gave up 2 bases and V 4 bases, and 3 bases lay outside the gene matches. The germline V gene has CDR1 LGHNA and CDR2 YSLEER. The CDR3 is made up of 15 amino acids. CDR3 coding DNA: TGCGCCAGCAGCCTGGGACAGGTTAACACCGGGGAGCTGTTTTTT. Its translation is CASSLGQVNTGELFF.

This clonotype was detected ten times or more. The CDR3 here is CASRFGETQYF. CDR3 DNA sequence: TGTGCCAGCAGATTCGGGGAGACCCAGTACTTC. The genes are TRBV7-2 and TRBJ2-5; D is undetermined. The CDR3 is 11 amino acids. Per the germline V gene, CDR1 is SGHTA and CDR2 is FQGNSA. V was trimmed by 6 bases and J by 5 bases, leaving 7 bases between them.

In its sample, this clonotype was seen many times. The chain recombines TRBV20-1 with TRBJ2-5; 8 nucleotides agree with TRBD2. J lost 2 bases, V lost 1 base, and 12 bases had no gene match. The CDR3 contains 17 residues. Germline-derived CDR1 and CDR2 are DFQATT and SNEGSKA (reference sequence). CDR3 nucleotide sequence: TGCAGTGCTAGAGCACAACTAGCGGAGGGGGGACAAGAGACCCAGTACTTC. Protein sequence: CSARAQLAEGGQETQYF.

This clonotype was detected ten times or more. V usage is TRBV12-5 and J usage is TRBJ2-7; 8 bases match TRBD2. After removal of 7 bases from V and 7 bases from J, the junction contained 6 bases not matched to a gene. Germline loops: CDR1 LGHNT, CDR2 FRNRAP. The CDR3 has 12 amino acids. The CDR3 sequence is CASAGGAGEQYF. The DNA for the CDR3 is TGTGCTAGTGCCGGGGGGGCGGGGGAGCAGTACTTC.

The V gene is TRBV2, the J gene TRBJ1-2; maybe TRBD1 (5 bases). Per the germline V gene, CDR1 is SNHLY and CDR2 is FYNNEI. V gave up 5 bases and J gave up 7 bases, with 17 bases separating them. This CDR3 spans 14 amino acids. CDR3 bases: TGTGCCAGCAGTCAAAGGCAGGGTGAGCCTGGCTACACCTTC. It specifies CASSQRQGEPGYTF.

This clonotype has more than one count but fewer than ten. This chain connects TRBV18 to TRBJ2-5; 10 bases are shared with TRBD1. The CDR3 consists of 19 residues. Germline CDR1 and CDR2: KGHSH and LQKENI. V was clipped by 3 bases and J by 5 bases; unmatched bases: 18. The CDR3 bases are TGTGCCAGCTCACCCACTCAAGGGACAGGGGACAGGAGCATCGAGACCCAGTACTTC. The encoded protein is CASSPTQGTGDRSIETQYF.

The table lists this clonotype with many counts. The gene calls are TRBV7-8 and TRBJ2-1; 7 bases line up with TRBD2. V gave up 5 bases and J gave up 3 bases; unmatched junction bases: 7. Germline V gives CDR1 SGHVS, CDR2 FQNEAQ. This CDR3 region has 15 residues. Here the CDR3 DNA reads TGTGCCAGCAGCAGAAGCGGGGCTGGCTACAATGAGCAGTTCTTC. It translates to CASSRSGAGYNEQFF. Full variable domain (missing parts from reference TRBV7-8 and TRBJ2-1): GAGVSQSPRYKVAKRGQDVALRCDPISGHVSLFWYQQALGQGPEFLTYFQNEAQLDKSGLPSDRFFAERPEGSVSTLKIQRTQQEDSAVYLCASSRSGAGYNEQFFGPGTRLTVL.

This clonotype was observed at least ten times. V gene TRBV20-1 combines with J gene TRBJ2-3; D is tentatively TRBD1 or TRBD2 (5 bases each). Trimming stripped 6 bases from V and 2 bases from J, with 15 bases between. CDR3 size: 14 residues. Germline V gene data show CDR1 as DFQATT and CDR2 as SNEGSKA (reference sequence). The CDR3 DNA sequence: TGCAGTGCCCCCGATGGGGGTTACACAGATACGCAGTATTTT. This sequence encodes CSAPDGGYTDTQYF.

This clonotype was seen at least ten times. The chain links TRBV5-5 to TRBJ1-1; D might be TRBD1 (6 bases). The ends were cut back, 0 bases at V and 10 bases at J, with 19 bases in the middle. CDR3 length: 15 residues. Germline CDR1 and CDR2: SGHKS and YYEKEE (reference sequence). The CDR3 region is CASSLVDARGPGAFF. The CDR3 coding sequence is TGTGCCAGCAGCTTGGTTGACGCTCGGGGGCCGGGAGCTTTCTTT.

This clonotype was recorded many times. In nucleotides, the CDR3 is TGTGCCAGCTCACCTACGGCGGCGAATGAAAAACTGTTTTTT. Translating it yields CASSPTAANEKLFF. The chain combines TRBV18 with TRBJ1-4, with no clear D. Germline CDR1 reads KGHSH; CDR2 reads LQKENI. V lost 3 bases and J lost 5, with 10 bases in between. The CDR3 is 14 residues long.

This chain connects TRBV3-1 to TRBJ2-2; D uncertain. V dropped 3 bases and J dropped 1 base, with 9 bases sitting between them. This CDR3 has 15 amino acids. CDR1 LGHDT and CDR2 YNNKEL come from the germline V gene (reference sequence). This chain's CDR3 is CASSHGRRNTGELFF. Here the CDR3 DNA reads TGTGCCAGCAGCCACGGCCGACGGAACACCGGGGAGCTGTTTTTT.

This clonotype was detected ten times or more. This chain joins TRBV20-1 and TRBJ1-6, with 9 positions matching TRBD1. The CDR3 sequence is 14 residues long. The V gene end was trimmed by 2 bases and the J gene end by 10 bases; junction bases not matched to a gene: 6. The V gene's germline CDR1 is DFQATT and CDR2 SNEGSKA (reference sequence). CDR3 DNA sequence: TGCAGTGCTAGATTGGGGACAGGGTCGTCACCCCTCCACTTT. It specifies CSARLGTGSSPLHF.

This clonotype has a count of ten or more. This rearrangement joins TRBV3-1 to TRBJ2-2; D might be TRBD1 (6 bases). The CDR3 has 16 amino acids. V shed 6 bases and J shed 2 bases, with 16 bases lying between them. Germline assignment: CDR1 LGHDT and CDR2 YNNKEL (reference sequence). The CDR3, as DNA: TGTGCCAGCAGGTACCGACAGGACCTAAACACCGGGGAGCTGTTTTTT. This sequence encodes CASRYRQDLNTGELFF.

J is TRBJ2-1 and V is TRBV5-6; 10 bases are shared with TRBD2. V shed 4 bases and J 2 bases; nucleotides not matched to a gene: 3. The CDR3 is made up of 15 amino acids. Looked up from germline, CDR1 is SGHDT and CDR2 is YYEEEE. The CDR3 reads CASSGGTSAYNEQFF. The CDR3 region has the DNA TGTGCCAGCAGCGGCGGGACTAGCGCCTACAATGAGCAGTTCTTC.

This clonotype was detected many times. CDR3 in DNA: TGTGCCAGCAGCCCCCGGGGGGCCATAAACCCGAGGAGCACAGATACGCAGTATTTT. Its protein product is CASSPRGAINPRSTDTQYF. This chain connects TRBV7-8 to TRBJ2-3; the D gene is possibly TRBD2 (7 bases). Trimming took off 5 bases at V and 0 bases at J, with 24 bases between the two ends. There are 19 residues in the CDR3. Germline lookup yields CDR1 SGHVS and CDR2 FQNEAQ.

This clonotype was counted between two and nine times. The CDR3 nucleotides read TGTGCCAGCAGTTTACGACAGGGTAGCTCCTATAATTCACCCCTCCACTTT. This gives the protein CASSLRQGSSYNSPLHF. This chain uses TRBV3-1 with TRBJ1-6; 7 bases fit TRBD1. The CDR3 sequence is 17 residues long. Germline V gene lookup returns CDR1 LGHDT and CDR2 YNNKEL (reference sequence). The ends lost 6 bases at V and 0 bases at J; junction bases unmatched: 8.

The rearrangement links TRBV19 to TRBJ1-2; TRBD1 is a possible D gene (5 bases). V lost 3 bases to trimming and J lost 6 bases, with 11 bases between them. The CDR3 covers 13 residues. Germline V gives CDR1 LNHDA, CDR2 SQIVND (reference sequence). The CDR3 DNA is TGTGCCAGTAGTATCTCCAGGGCAAATGGCTACACCTTC. Amino acids: CASSISRANGYTF. The variable domain in full, with the rest retrieved from reference TRBV19 and TRBJ1-2, is DGGITQSPKYLFRKEGQNVTLSCEQNLNHDAMYWYRQDPGQGLRLIYYSQIVNDFQKGDIAEGYSVSREKKESFPLTVTSAQKNPTAFYLCASSISRANGYTFGSGTRLTVV.

This clonotype was found many times. The chain is built from TRBV12-3 or TRBV12-4 and TRBJ2-2; no reliable D call. V dropped 2 bases and J dropped 7 bases, with 8 bases sitting between them. The CDR3 consists of 13 residues. The CDR3 DNA reads as TGTGCCAGCAGTTTAAGGGATCGCGGGGAGCTGTTTTTT. It encodes CASSLRDRGELFF.

In its sample, this clonotype was seen a few times. This chain joins TRBV5-4 and TRBJ2-1; D is possibly TRBD1 (6 bases). The CDR3 has 17 amino acids. V lost 4 bases to trimming and J lost 4 bases, with 21 bases between them. The germline gives CDR1 SGHNT, CDR2 YYREEE (reference sequence). CDR3 coding DNA: TGTGCCAGCAGCCTGGCCTGGGGCAGGGACAATTACAATGAGCAGTTCTTC. It is translated as CASSLAWGRDNYNEQFF.

This clonotype has a count of ten or more. The rearrangement links TRBV10-2 to TRBJ2-3, with D possibly matching TRBD2 (7 bases). CDR1 is WSHSY and CDR2 is SAAADI in the germline V gene. V lost 4 bases and J 2 bases, leaving 13 bases between the germline ends. The CDR3 is 15 residues long. The DNA for the CDR3 is TGCGCCAGCAGTGGGTCGGGGGGCCTCACAGATACGCAGTATTTT. Amino acids: CASSGSGGLTDTQYF.

In its sample, this clonotype was seen many times. The chain joins TRBV20-1 to TRBJ1-5; the D is unclear. V dropped 0 bases and J dropped 4 bases, with 10 bases sitting between them. The CDR3 length is 14 residues. Germline lookup yields CDR1 DFQATT and CDR2 SNEGSKA (reference sequence). This CDR3 reads CSARDGTVNQPQHF. The CDR3 nucleotides read TGCAGTGCTAGAGATGGCACTGTGAATCAGCCCCAGCATTTT.

This clonotype has ten or more counts. The chain couples TRBV7-2 to TRBJ2-5; 8 bases line up with TRBD2. V dropped 6 bases and J dropped 3; count of bases not matched to a gene: 6. Germline values: CDR1 SGHTA, CDR2 FQGNSA. CDR3 length equals 14 residues. The CDR3 nucleotides read TGTGCCAGCAGTTCCTTCGGGGGGGAAGAGACCCAGTACTTC. Protein sequence: CASSSFGGEETQYF.

The chain employs TRBV5-4 and TRBJ2-3; 8 nucleotides match TRBD1. J lost 8 bases, V lost 0 bases, and 11 bases had no gene match. Germline V lookup: CDR1 SGHNT, CDR2 YYREEE (reference sequence). The CDR3 covers 16 residues. CDR3 DNA sequence: TGTGCCAGCAGCTTGGCCGTGGGACAGGTCATGGGTACGCAGTATTTT. Its protein product is CASSLAVGQVMGTQYF.